The T cell receptor beta chain described here comes from a study of CD8 T cells in ankylosing spondylitis. Points from the study as a whole: Blood of patients with ankylosing spondylitis appeared to be characterized by a TCR beta motif of roughly eight highly homologous variants. It was reported that disease-linked clones were significantly enriched in matched ankylosing spondylitis synovial fluid.

Scientists made TCR beta libraries using quantitative 5'-RACE with molecular barcodes. MiXCR, run by TCRdb on the 5' RACE reads, gives a single entry per CDR3 protein. The sample shows 50,000 to 70,000 distinct CDR3 sequences, 6.2% of them seen only once. This clonotype was observed at least ten times. The antigen remains unidentified. Looked up from germline, CDR1 is LGHNT and CDR2 is FRNRAP. The germline V and J ends were trimmed by 7 bases and 3 bases, with 15 bases remaining between them. This CDR3 has 14 residues. The TCR originated in a male donor with ankylosing spondylitis. This rearrangement joins TRBV12-5 to TRBJ1-1; the D gene is possibly TRBD1 (5 bases). The sequenced sample was synovial fluid, either unsorted or a sorted T cell fraction (not recorded which). The CDR3 protein is CASAVRGTDTEAFF. CDR3 coding DNA: TGTGCTAGTGCCGTACGGGGGACCGACACTGAAGCTTTCTTT.